Each of the 22 T cell receptor beta chains below was sequenced from the same sample in a study of T-cell reconstitution after alpha-beta-depleted transplantation in children. Library preparation (for TCRbeta) was performed with unique molecular identifiers. TCRdb itself ran the PCR reads through MiXCR, one entry per CDR3 protein. Altogether approximately 1,000,000 distinct CDR3 sequences are present, about 26% being singletons, with the ten largest covering roughly 28%. Sequencing used PBMCs, mostly from graft donor cells, obtained 360 days after TCRalphabeta/CD19-depleted stem cell transplant. These receptor sequences come from a boy younger than two who had a stem cell transplant for SCID, so the T cells may come from the graft donor.

The chain links TRBV19 to TRBJ1-4; D is ambiguous. The V and J ends lost 6 bases and 0 bases respectively, with 14 bases between them. The CDR3 covers 16 residues. Germline CDR1 reads LNHDA; CDR2 reads SQIVND (reference sequence). The CDR3 region has the DNA TGTGCCAGTAGACCCGGGCCCCATGCAACTAATGAAAAACTGTTTTTT. Protein product: CASRPGPHATNEKLFF.

V is TRBV7-8 and J is TRBJ2-7; 13 positions agree with TRBD2. The CDR3 is 16 residues long. Germline values: CDR1 SGHVS, CDR2 FQNEAQ. The junction had 5 bases not matched to a gene; V was cut back by 2 bases and J by 4 bases. CDR3 residues: CASSLTSGGVVYEQYF. CDR3 in DNA: TGTGCCAGCAGCTTAACTAGCGGGGGGGTAGTGTACGAGCAGTACTTC.

In this sample, this clonotype turned up a few times. V gene TRBV25-1 combines with J gene TRBJ1-1; weak D call: TRBD1 (6 bases). Germline V gene data show CDR1 as MGHDK and CDR2 as SYGVNS. V lost 7 bases and J lost 3, with 12 bases in between. This CDR3 contains 13 residues. The CDR3 DNA sequence: TGTGCCAGCACCTCGGGACATTACACTGAAGCTTTCTTT. Protein: CASTSGHYTEAFF.

This clonotype has more than one count but fewer than ten. CDR3 nucleotides: TGTGCCAGCAGCTTAACCCCCGGGGTTGAGCAGTACTTC. As protein: CASSLTPGVEQYF. The chain has TRBV7-3 and TRBJ2-7, with TRBD2 as a possible D gene (5 bases). Trimming left V 0 bases short and J 7 bases short, with 10 bases between. The CDR3 is 13 residues long. Germline V gene sequence: CDR1 SGHTA, CDR2 FQGTGA.

The CDR3 here is CASSQDFGTGVVWQYF. In DNA, the CDR3 is TGCGCCAGCAGCCAAGATTTTGGGACGGGAGTCGTTTGGCAGTACTTC. The chain has TRBV4-1 and TRBJ2-7; weak D call: TRBD2 (6 bases). The CDR3 spans 16 residues. CDR1 is MGHRA, CDR2 YSYEKL, per germline. V lost 0 bases and J 9 bases, leaving 21 bases between the germline ends.

V usage is TRBV6-1 and J usage is TRBJ1-2; D is uncertain. The germline V gene has CDR1 MNHNS and CDR2 SASEGT. V dropped 5 bases and J dropped 7 bases, with 11 bases sitting between them. The CDR3 loop spans 12 amino acids. Here the CDR3 DNA reads TGTGCCAGCAGTTTCGGAACGGTTGGCTACACCTTC. This codes for CASSFGTVGYTF.

This clonotype was observed a handful of times. The chain carries TRBV28 and TRBJ2-3; perhaps D is TRBD1 or TRBD2 (5 bases each). V shed 8 bases and J shed 2 bases, with 14 bases lying between them. Per the germline V gene, CDR1 is MDHEN and CDR2 is SYDVKM. The CDR3 has 14 residues. The CDR3 sequence is CASFGTLYTDTQYF. The CDR3 DNA reads TGTGCCAGCTTTGGGACCCTTTACACAGATACGCAGTATTTT.

This clonotype was picked up a small number of times. V usage is TRBV29-1 and J usage is TRBJ1-1; tentatively, D is TRBD1 (5 bases). Germline V gene sequence: CDR1 SQVTM, CDR2 ANQGSEA. CDR3 size: 14 residues. The germline V and J ends were trimmed by 6 bases and 4 bases, with 18 bases remaining between them. The CDR3 nucleotides are TGCAGCGTCAGGGCCGGCGGATGGACCACTGAAGCTTTCTTT. As protein: CSVRAGGWTTEAFF. The whole variable domain, remainder taken from reference TRBV29-1 and TRBJ1-1, is SAVISQKPSRDICQRGTSLTIQCQVDSQVTMMFWYRQQPGQSLTLIATANQGSEATYESGFVIDKFPISRPNLTFSTLTVSNMSPEDSSIYLCSVRAGGWTTEAFFGQGTRLTVV.

This chain connects TRBV5-1 to TRBJ2-3; maybe TRBD2 (6 bases). Trimming removed 3 bases from V and 4 bases from J, with 12 bases in between. Per the germline V gene, CDR1 is SGHRS and CDR2 is YFSETQ. The CDR3 is 14 amino acids. The CDR3 DNA sequence: TGCGCCAGCAGCTCCCACCGACTAGCAGATACGCAGTATTTT. As protein: CASSSHRLADTQYF.

The CDR3 region has the DNA TGCGCCAGCACCCCGACAGGGCCCAACACCGGGGAGCTGTTTTTT. Translation gives CASTPTGPNTGELFF. The rearrangement joins TRBV5-1 to TRBJ2-2; 7 bases align to TRBD1. The CDR3 is 15 amino acids. CDR1 is SGHRS and CDR2 is YFSETQ in the germline V gene. With V trimmed by 6 bases and J by 2 bases, 7 bases remained unmatched. Supplemented by reference TRBV5-1 and TRBJ2-2, the full variable domain reads KAGVTQTPRYLIKTRGQQVTLSCSPISGHRSVSWYQQTPGQGLQFLFEYFSETQRNKGNFPGRFSGRQFSNSRSEMNVSTLELGDSALYLCASTPTGPNTGELFFGEGSRLTVL.

This clonotype was recorded a few times. The chain carries TRBV11-2 and TRBJ2-1; either TRBD1 or TRBD2 may supply D (5 bases each). Trimming pared 5 bases from V and 2 bases from J, leaving 16 bases between. Germline V lookup: CDR1 SGHAT, CDR2 FQNNGV. The CDR3 sequence is 16 residues long. The CDR3 here is CASSRLGTPAYNEQFF. The DNA for the CDR3 is TGTGCCAGCAGCAGATTAGGGACGCCAGCCTACAATGAGCAGTTCTTC.

There are a few counts of this clonotype. CDR3 loop: CASSVAGAPGELFF. In nucleotides, the CDR3 is TGTGCCAGCAGCGTAGCCGGCGCGCCCGGGGAGCTGTTTTTT. The chain has TRBV9 and TRBJ2-2; D is unresolved. Deletions cut 0 bases from V and 6 bases from J, with 9 bases between. Germline V gene lookup returns CDR1 SGDLS and CDR2 YYNGEE. The CDR3 has 14 amino acids.

This clonotype was recorded a few times. The gene calls are TRBV7-9 and TRBJ2-7; D might be TRBD2 (5 bases). Per germline, CDR1 SEHNR and CDR2 FQNEAQ (reference sequence). V lost 1 base and J lost 0, with 13 bases in between. The CDR3 sequence is 16 residues long. CDR3 in amino acids: CASSLGVAAGSYEQYF. The CDR3, as DNA: TGTGCCAGCAGCTTAGGTGTGGCCGCGGGCTCCTACGAGCAGTACTTC.

This rearrangement joins TRBV15 to TRBJ1-2; D remains ambiguous. In germline, CDR1 is LNHNV, CDR2 YYDKDF (reference sequence). CDR3 size: 13 residues. V lost 0 bases and J lost 5, with 7 bases in between. The CDR3 sequence is CATSRDTSYGYTF. As DNA, the CDR3 is TGTGCCACCAGCAGAGACACATCATATGGCTACACCTTC.

This clonotype came up a few times. The rearrangement links TRBV20-1 to TRBJ1-6; no clear D. The CDR3 loop spans 13 amino acids. Germline values: CDR1 DFQATT, CDR2 SNEGSKA (reference sequence). The germline V and J ends were trimmed by 3 bases and 10 bases, with 13 bases remaining between them. The CDR3 reads CSASPGKGSPLHF. The CDR3 DNA sequence: TGCAGTGCTAGTCCGGGGAAGGGATCACCCCTCCACTTT.

The chain combines TRBV5-6 with TRBJ2-3, with unresolved D. Looked up from germline, CDR1 is SGHDT and CDR2 is YYEEEE. The germline V and J ends were trimmed by 5 bases and 3 bases, with 19 bases remaining between them. The CDR3 has 16 amino acids. Here the CDR3 reads CASRTPFEAITDTQYF. CDR3 sequence (DNA): TGTGCCAGCAGAACCCCTTTTGAGGCAATTACAGATACGCAGTATTTT.

The chain employs TRBV7-8 and TRBJ2-1, with TRBD2 identical over 7 bases. V dropped 5 bases and J dropped 2; count of bases not matched to a gene: 12. The germline gives CDR1 SGHVS, CDR2 FQNEAQ. CDR3 length equals 17 residues. The CDR3 here is CASSQTAPGGTYNEQFF. The CDR3, as DNA: TGTGCCAGCAGCCAGACAGCTCCGGGAGGAACCTACAATGAGCAGTTCTTC. The full variable domain, completed using reference TRBV7-8 and TRBJ2-1, is GAGVSQSPRYKVAKRGQDVALRCDPISGHVSLFWYQQALGQGPEFLTYFQNEAQLDKSGLPSDRFFAERPEGSVSTLKIQRTQQEDSAVYLCASSQTAPGGTYNEQFFGPGTRLTVL.

The chain carries TRBV27 and TRBJ2-1, with unresolved D. The CDR3 sequence is 12 residues long. Germline CDR1 MNHEY, CDR2 SMNVEV (reference sequence). Trimming left V 3 bases short and J 7 bases short, with 7 bases between. CDR3 loop: CASSFSGNEQFF. The CDR3 DNA reads as TGTGCCAGCAGTTTCTCCGGAAATGAGCAGTTCTTC.

This clonotype was counted a few times. The rearrangement links TRBV18 to TRBJ1-2; D is unclear. CDR1 KGHSH and CDR2 LQKENI come from the germline V gene. The germline V and J ends were trimmed by 5 bases and 6 bases, with 13 bases remaining between them. This CDR3 is 13 amino acids long. The CDR3 loop is CASSSRGQDGYTF. CDR3 DNA: TGTGCCAGCTCATCCAGAGGGCAGGATGGCTACACCTTC.

This chain uses TRBV18 with TRBJ1-1; D call uncertain. The CDR3 has 15 residues. V was pared by 4 bases and J by 2 bases, with 14 bases between. CDR1 and CDR2 from the germline V gene are KGHSH and LQKENI. The chain's CDR3 is CASSHSEEINTEAFF. In DNA form, the CDR3 reads TGTGCCAGCTCACACTCGGAAGAAATAAACACTGAAGCTTTCTTT.

This chain links TRBV2 with TRBJ2-1; 9 nucleotides align to TRBD1. This CDR3 has 16 amino acids. Losses at the gene ends were 2 bases for V and 6 bases for J; bases not matched to a gene: 8. Germline values: CDR1 SNHLY, CDR2 FYNNEI. CDR3 nucleotide sequence: TGTGCCAGCAGTGAATTTGGGACAGGGCTTTCCAATGAGCAGTTCTTC. This gives the protein CASSEFGTGLSNEQFF.

The J gene is TRBJ2-3, the V gene TRBV7-2; possibly TRBD2 for D (7 bases). The germline CDR1 and CDR2 sequences are SGHTA and FQGNSA. This CDR3 is built from 16 residues. Trimming took off 5 bases at V and 5 bases at J, with 20 bases between the two ends. The CDR3 here is CASSDLWGGGRDTQYF. DNA for the CDR3: TGTGCCAGCAGCGACCTGTGGGGGGGCGGGAGAGATACGCAGTATTTT.